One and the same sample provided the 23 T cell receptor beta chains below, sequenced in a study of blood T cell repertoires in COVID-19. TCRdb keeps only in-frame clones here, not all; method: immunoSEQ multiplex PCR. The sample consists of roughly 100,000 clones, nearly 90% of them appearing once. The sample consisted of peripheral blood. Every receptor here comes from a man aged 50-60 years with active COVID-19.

The CDR3, as DNA: TGTGCCGCTTTCAGGGGGGACCTGAACACTGAAGCTTTCTTT. It codes for CAAFRGDLNTEAFF. The chain couples TRBV2 to TRBJ1-1; 7 bases map to TRBD1. V trimming: 11 bases; J trimming: 0 bases; junction bases outside the gene matches: 9. CDR1 is SNHLY, CDR2 FYNNEI, per germline. This CDR3 spans 14 amino acids.

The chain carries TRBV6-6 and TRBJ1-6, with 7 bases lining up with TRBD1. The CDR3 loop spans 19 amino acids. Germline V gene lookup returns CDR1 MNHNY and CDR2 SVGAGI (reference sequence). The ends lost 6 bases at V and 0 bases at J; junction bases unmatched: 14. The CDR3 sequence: CASSSDRDRGSSYNSPLHF. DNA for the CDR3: TGTGCCAGCAGCTCGGACCGGGACAGAGGGAGCTCCTATAATTCACCCCTCCACTTT.

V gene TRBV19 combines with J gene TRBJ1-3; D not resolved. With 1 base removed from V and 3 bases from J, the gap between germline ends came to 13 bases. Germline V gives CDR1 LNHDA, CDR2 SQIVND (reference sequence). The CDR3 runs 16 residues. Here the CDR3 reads CASSIGGQIRGNTIYF. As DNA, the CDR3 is TGTGCCAGTAGTATAGGAGGCCAGATTCGTGGAAACACCATATATTTT.

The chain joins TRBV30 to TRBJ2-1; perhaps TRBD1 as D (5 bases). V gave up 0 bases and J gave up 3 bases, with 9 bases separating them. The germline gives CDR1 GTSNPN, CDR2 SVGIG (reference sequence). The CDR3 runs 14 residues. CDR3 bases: TGTGCCTGGAGTGTATCCAGGGACTACAATGAGCAGTTCTTC. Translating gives CAWSVSRDYNEQFF.

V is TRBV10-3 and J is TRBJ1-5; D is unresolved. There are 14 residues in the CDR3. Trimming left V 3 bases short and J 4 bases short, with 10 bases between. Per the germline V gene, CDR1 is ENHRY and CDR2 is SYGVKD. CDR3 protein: CAISDRNLNQPQHF. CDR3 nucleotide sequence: TGTGCCATCAGTGACAGGAATCTAAATCAGCCCCAGCATTTT.

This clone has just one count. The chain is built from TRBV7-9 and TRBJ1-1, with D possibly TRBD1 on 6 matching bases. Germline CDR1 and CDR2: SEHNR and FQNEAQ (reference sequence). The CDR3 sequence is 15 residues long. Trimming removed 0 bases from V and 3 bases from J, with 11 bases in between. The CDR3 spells CASSLAKTGYTEAFF. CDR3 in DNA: TGTGCCAGCAGCTTAGCCAAAACAGGGTACACTGAAGCTTTCTTT.

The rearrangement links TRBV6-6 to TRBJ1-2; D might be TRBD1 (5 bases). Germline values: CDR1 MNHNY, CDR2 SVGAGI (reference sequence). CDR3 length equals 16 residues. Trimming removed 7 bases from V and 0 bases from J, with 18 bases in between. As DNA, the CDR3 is TGTGCCAGCACATCTAAGGGGCAGGGCTCTAACTATGGCTACACCTTC. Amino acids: CASTSKGQGSNYGYTF.

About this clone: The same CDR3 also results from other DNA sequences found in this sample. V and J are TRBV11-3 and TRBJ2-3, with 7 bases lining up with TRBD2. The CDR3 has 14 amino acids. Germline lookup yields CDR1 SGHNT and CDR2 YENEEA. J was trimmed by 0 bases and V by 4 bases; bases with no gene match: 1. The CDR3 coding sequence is TGTGCCAGCAGCTCCGGGGGGAGCACAGATACGCAGTATTTT. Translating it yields CASSSGGSTDTQYF.

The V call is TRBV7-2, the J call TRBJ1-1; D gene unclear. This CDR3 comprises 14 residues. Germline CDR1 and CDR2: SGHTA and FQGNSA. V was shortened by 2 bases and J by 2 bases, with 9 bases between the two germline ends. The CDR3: CASSLTRGNTEAFF. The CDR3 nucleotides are TGTGCCAGCAGCTTAACCCGGGGTAACACTGAAGCTTTCTTT.

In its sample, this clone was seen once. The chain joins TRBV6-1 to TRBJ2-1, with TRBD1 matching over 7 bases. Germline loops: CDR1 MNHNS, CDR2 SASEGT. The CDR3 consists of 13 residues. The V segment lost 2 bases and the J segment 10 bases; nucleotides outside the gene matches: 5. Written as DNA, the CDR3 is TGTGCCAGCAGTGAAACCAGGGGGAACGAGCAGTTCTTC. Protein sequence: CASSETRGNEQFF.

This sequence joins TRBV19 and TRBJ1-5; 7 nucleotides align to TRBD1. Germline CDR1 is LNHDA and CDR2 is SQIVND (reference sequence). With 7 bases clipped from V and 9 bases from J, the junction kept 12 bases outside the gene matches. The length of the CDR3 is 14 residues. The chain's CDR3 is CASTRDSWSGPQHF. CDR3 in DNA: TGTGCCAGTACCCGGGACAGTTGGAGTGGGCCCCAGCATTTT. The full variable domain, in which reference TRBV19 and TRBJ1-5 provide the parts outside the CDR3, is DGGITQSPKYLFRKEGQNVTLSCEQNLNHDAMYWYRQDPGQGLRLIYYSQIVNDFQKGDIAEGYSVSREKKESFPLTVTSAQKNPTAFYLCASTRDSWSGPQHFGDGTRLSIL.

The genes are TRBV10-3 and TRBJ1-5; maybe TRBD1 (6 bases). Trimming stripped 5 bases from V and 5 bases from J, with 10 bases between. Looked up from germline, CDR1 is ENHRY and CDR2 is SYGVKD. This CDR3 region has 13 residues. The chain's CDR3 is CAISPKGDQPQHF. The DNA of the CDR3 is TGTGCCATCAGTCCGAAGGGGGATCAGCCCCAGCATTTT.

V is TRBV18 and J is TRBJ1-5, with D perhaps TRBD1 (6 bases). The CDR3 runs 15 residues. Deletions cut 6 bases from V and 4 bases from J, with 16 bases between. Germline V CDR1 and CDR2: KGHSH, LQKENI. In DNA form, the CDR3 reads TGTGCCAGCTCGCCGGACAGTAATCGGAATCAGCCCCAGCATTTT. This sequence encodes CASSPDSNRNQPQHF.

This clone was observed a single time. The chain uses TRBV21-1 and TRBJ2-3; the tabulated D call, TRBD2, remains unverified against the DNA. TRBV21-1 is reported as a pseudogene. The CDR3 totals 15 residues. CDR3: CASRRRTSQADTQYF. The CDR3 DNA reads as TGTGCCAGCAGGAGAAGGACTAGTCAGGCAGATACGCAGTATTTT.

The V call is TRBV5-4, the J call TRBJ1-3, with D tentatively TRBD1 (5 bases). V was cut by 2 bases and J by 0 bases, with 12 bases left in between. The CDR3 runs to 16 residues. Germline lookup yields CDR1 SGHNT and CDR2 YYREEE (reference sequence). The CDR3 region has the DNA TGTGCCAGCAGCTTCGGGGGGTCCCTCTCTGGAAACACCATATATTTT. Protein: CASSFGGSLSGNTIYF.

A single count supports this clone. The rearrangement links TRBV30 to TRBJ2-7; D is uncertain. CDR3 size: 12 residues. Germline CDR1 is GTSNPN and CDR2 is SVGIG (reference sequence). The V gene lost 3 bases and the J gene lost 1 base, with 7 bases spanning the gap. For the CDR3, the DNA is TGTGCCTGGAGCCCGCTATCCTACGAGCAGTACTTC. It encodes CAWSPLSYEQYF.

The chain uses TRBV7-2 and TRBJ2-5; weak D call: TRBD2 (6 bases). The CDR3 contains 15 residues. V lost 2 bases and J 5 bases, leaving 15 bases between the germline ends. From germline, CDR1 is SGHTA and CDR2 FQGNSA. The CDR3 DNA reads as TGTGCCAGCAGCTTAACCCCGGGAGTTACGGAGACCCAGTACTTC. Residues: CASSLTPGVTETQYF.

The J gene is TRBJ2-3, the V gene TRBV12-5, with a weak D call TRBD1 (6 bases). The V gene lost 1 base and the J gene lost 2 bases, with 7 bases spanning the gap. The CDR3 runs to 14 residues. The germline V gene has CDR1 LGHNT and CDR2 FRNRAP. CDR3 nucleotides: TGTGCTAGTGGTTTGGGGACAGACACAGATACGCAGTATTTT. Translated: CASGLGTDTDTQYF. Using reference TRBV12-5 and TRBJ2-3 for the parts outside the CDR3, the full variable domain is DARVTQTPRHKVTEMGQEVTMRCQPILGHNTVFWYRQTMMQGLELLAYFRNRAPLDDSGMPKDRFSAEMPDATLATLKIQPSEPRDSAVYFCASGLGTDTDTQYFGPGTRLTVL.

The CDR3 region has the DNA TGTGCCAGCTCACCACCGGGCGGGGTGCAGGAGCAGTACTTC. This encodes CASSPPGGVQEQYF. This sequence joins TRBV18 and TRBJ2-7; maybe TRBD2 (6 bases). The CDR3 loop spans 14 amino acids. Trimming took off 0 bases at V and 7 bases at J, with 13 bases between the two ends. Per germline, CDR1 KGHSH and CDR2 LQKENI.

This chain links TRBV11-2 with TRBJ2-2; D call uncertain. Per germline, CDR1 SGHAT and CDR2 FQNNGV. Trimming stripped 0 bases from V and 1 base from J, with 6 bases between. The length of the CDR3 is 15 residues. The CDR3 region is CASSLDLRNTGELFF. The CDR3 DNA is TGTGCCAGCAGCTTAGATCTACGGAACACCGGGGAGCTGTTTTTT.

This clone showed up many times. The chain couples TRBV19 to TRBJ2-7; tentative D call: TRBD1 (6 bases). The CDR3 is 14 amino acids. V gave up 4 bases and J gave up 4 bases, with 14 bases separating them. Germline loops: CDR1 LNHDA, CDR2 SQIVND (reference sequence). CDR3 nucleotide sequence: TGTGCCAGTAGTAACCAGGGGACCCAATACGAGCAGTACTTC. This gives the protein CASSNQGTQYEQYF.

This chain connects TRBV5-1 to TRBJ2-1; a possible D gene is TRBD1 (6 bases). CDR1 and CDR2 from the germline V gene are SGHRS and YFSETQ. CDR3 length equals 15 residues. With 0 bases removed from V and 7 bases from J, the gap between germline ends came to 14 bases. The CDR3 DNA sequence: TGCGCCAGCAGCTTGGCAGGGGACCACTCGAATGAGCAGTTCTTC. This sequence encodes CASSLAGDHSNEQFF. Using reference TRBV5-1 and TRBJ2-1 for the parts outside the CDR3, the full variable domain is KAGVTQTPRYLIKTRGQQVTLSCSPISGHRSVSWYQQTPGQGLQFLFEYFSETQRNKGNFPGRFSGRQFSNSRSEMNVSTLELGDSALYLCASSLAGDHSNEQFFGPGTRLTVL.

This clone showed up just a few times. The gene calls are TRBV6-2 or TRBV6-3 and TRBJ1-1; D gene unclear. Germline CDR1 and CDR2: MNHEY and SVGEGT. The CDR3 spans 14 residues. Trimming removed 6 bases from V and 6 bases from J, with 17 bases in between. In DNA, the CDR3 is TGTGCCAGCAGCCCCCAGGAGGGAAACCCTGAAGCTTTCTTT. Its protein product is CASSPQEGNPEAFF.